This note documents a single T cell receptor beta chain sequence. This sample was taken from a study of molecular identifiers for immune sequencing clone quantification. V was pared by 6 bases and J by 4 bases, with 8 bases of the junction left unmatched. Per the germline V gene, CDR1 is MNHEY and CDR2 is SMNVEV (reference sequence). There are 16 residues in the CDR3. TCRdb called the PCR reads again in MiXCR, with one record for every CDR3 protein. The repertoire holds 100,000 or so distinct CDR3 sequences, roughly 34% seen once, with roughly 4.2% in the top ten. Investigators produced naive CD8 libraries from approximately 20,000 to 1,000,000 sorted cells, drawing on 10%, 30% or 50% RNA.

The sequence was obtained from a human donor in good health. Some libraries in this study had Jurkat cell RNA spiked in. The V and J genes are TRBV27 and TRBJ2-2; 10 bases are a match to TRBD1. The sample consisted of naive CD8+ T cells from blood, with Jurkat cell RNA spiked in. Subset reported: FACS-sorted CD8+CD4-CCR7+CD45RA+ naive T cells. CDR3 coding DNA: TGTGCCAGCAGATACGGACAGGGGGTCGGCACCGGGGAGCTGTTTTTT. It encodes CASRYGQGVGTGELFF.